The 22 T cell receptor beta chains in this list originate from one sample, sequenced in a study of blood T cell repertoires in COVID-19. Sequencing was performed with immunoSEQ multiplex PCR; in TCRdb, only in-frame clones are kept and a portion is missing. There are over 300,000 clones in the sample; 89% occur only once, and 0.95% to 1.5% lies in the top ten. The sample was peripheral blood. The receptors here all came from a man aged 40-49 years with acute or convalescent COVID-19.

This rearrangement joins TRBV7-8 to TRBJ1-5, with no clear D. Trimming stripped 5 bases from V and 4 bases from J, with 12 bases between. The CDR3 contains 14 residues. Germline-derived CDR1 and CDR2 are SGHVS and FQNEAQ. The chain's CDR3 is CASSLGQINQPQHF. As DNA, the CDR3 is TGTGCCAGCAGCCTGGGCCAGATTAATCAGCCCCAGCATTTT.

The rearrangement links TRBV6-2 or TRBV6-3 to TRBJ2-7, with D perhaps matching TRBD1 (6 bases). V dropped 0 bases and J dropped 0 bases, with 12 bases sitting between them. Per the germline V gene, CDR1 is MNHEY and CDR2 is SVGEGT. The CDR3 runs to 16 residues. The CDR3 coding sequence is TGTGCCAGCAGTTACTCATCAGGGACAAACTCCTACGAGCAGTACTTC. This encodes CASSYSSGTNSYEQYF.

Here the CDR3 reads CASSWTLYYNEQFF. Written as DNA, the CDR3 is TGTGCCAGCAGTTGGACTCTCTACTACAATGAGCAGTTCTTC. This sequence joins TRBV2 and TRBJ2-1; D possibly corresponds to TRBD2 (5 bases). This CDR3 has 14 residues. Germline V gives CDR1 SNHLY, CDR2 FYNNEI. The ends were cut back, 5 bases at V and 3 bases at J, with 11 bases in the middle.

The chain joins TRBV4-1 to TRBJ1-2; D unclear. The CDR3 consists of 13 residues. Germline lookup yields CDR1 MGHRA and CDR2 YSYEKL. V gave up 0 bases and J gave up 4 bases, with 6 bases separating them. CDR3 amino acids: CASSQERGYGYTF. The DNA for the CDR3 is TGCGCCAGCAGCCAAGAGCGGGGCTATGGCTACACCTTC.

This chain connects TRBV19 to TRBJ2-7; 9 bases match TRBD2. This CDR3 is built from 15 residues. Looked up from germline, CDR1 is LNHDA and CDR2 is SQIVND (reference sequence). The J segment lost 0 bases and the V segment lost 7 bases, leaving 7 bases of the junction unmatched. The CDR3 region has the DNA TGTGCCAGTAAGAAGGGCGGGAGGGCCTCCTACGAGCAGTACTTC. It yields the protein CASKKGGRASYEQYF.

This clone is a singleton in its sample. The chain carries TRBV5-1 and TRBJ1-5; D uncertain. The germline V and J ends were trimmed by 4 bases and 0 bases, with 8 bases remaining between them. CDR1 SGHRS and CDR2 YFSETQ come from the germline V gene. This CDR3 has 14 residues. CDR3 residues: CASSAGYSNQPQHF. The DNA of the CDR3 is TGCGCCAGCAGCGCGGGGTATAGCAATCAGCCCCAGCATTTT. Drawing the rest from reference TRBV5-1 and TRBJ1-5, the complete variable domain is KAGVTQTPRYLIKTRGQQVTLSCSPISGHRSVSWYQQTPGQGLQFLFEYFSETQRNKGNFPGRFSGRQFSNSRSEMNVSTLELGDSALYLCASSAGYSNQPQHFGDGTRLSIL.

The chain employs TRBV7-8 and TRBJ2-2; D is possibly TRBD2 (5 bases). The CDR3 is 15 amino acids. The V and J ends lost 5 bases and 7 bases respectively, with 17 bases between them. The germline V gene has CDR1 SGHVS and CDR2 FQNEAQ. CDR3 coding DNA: TGTGCCAGCAGCCGCAGGCGGGTGTCTAGCGGGGAGCTGTTTTTT. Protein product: CASSRRRVSSGELFF.

CDR3 loop: CASSPERQWNYGYTF. DNA for the CDR3: TGTGCCAGCAGCCCCGAGCGCCAGTGGAACTATGGCTACACCTTC. The chain carries TRBV7-6 and TRBJ1-2; no reliable D call. Trimming removed 5 bases from V and 2 bases from J, with 15 bases in between. This CDR3 region has 15 residues. Germline V gene data show CDR1 as SGHVS and CDR2 as FNYEAQ.

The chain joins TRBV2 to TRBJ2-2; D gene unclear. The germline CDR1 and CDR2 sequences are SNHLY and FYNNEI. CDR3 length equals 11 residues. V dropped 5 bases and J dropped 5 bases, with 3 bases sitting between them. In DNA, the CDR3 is TGTGCCAGCAGTTCTACCGGGGAGCTGTTTTTT. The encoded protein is CASSSTGELFF.

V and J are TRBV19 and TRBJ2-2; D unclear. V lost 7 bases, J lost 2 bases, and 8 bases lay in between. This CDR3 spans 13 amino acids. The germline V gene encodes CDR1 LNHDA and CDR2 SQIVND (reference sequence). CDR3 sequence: CASIQVNTGELFF. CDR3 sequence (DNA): TGTGCCAGTATCCAGGTTAACACCGGGGAGCTGTTTTTT.

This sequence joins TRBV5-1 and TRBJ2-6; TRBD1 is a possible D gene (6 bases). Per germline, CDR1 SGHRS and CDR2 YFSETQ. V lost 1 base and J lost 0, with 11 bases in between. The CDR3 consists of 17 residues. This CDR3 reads CASSLSRGSSGANVLTF. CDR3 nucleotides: TGCGCCAGCAGCTTGTCCAGGGGAAGCTCTGGGGCCAACGTCCTGACTTTC. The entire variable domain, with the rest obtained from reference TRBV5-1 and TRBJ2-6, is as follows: KAGVTQTPRYLIKTRGQQVTLSCSPISGHRSVSWYQQTPGQGLQFLFEYFSETQRNKGNFPGRFSGRQFSNSRSEMNVSTLELGDSALYLCASSLSRGSSGANVLTFGAGSRLTVL.

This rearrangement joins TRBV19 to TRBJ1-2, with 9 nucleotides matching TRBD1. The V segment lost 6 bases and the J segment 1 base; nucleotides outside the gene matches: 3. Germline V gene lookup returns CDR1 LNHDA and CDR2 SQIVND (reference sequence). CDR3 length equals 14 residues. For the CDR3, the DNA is TGTGCCAGTAGGCGGACAGGGGTTAACTATGGCTACACCTTC. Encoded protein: CASRRTGVNYGYTF. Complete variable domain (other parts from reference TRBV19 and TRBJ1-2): DGGITQSPKYLFRKEGQNVTLSCEQNLNHDAMYWYRQDPGQGLRLIYYSQIVNDFQKGDIAEGYSVSREKKESFPLTVTSAQKNPTAFYLCASRRTGVNYGYTFGSGTRLTVV.

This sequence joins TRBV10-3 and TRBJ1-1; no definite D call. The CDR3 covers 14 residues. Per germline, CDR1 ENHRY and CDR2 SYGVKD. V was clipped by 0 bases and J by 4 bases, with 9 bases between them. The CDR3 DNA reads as TGTGCCATCAGTGAGTCGAGGGCGAGCACTGAAGCTTTCTTT. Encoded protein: CAISESRASTEAFF.

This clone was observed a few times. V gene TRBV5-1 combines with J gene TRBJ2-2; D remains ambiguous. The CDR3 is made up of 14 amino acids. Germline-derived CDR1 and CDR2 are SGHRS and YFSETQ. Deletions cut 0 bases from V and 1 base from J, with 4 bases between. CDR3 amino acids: CASSLGGNTGELFF. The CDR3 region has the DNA TGCGCCAGCAGCTTGGGAGGGAACACCGGGGAGCTGTTTTTT.

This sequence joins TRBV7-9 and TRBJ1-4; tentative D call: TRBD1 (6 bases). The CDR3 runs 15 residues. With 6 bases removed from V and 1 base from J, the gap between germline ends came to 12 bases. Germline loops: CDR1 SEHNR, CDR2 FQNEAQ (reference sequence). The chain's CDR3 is CASSPNRVTNEKLFF. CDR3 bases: TGTGCCAGCAGTCCAAACAGGGTAACTAATGAAAAACTGTTTTTT.

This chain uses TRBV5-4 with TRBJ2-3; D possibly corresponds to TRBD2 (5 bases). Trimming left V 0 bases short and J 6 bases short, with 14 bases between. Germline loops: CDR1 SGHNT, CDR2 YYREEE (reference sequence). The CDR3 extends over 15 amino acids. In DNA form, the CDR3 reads TGTGCCAGCAGCTTGGCGAGCGGCAATGCCGATACGCAGTATTTT. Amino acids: CASSLASGNADTQYF.

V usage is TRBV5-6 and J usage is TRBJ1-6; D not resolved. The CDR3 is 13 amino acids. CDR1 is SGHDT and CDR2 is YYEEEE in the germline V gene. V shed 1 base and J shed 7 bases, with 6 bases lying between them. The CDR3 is CASSLYGNSPLHF. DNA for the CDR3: TGTGCCAGCAGCTTGTACGGGAATTCACCCCTCCACTTT.

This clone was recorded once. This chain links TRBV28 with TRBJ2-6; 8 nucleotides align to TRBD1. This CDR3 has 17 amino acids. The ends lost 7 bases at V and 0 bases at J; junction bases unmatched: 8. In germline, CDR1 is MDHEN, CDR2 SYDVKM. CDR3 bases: TGTGCCAGCACCGTAGGACAGGGCAACTCTGGGGCCAACGTCCTGACTTTC. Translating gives CASTVGQGNSGANVLTF.

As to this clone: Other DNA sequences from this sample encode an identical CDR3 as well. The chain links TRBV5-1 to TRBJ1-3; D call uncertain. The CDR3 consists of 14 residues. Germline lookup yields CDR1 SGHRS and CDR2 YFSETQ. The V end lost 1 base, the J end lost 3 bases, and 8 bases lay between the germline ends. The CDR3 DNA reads TGCGCCAGCAGCTTGAGCGGGTATGGAAACACCATATATTTT. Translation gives CASSLSGYGNTIYF.

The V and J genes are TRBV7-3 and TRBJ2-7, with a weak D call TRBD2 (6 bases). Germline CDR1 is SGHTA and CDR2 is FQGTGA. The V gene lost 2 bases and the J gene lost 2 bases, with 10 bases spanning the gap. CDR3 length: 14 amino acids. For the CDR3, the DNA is TGTGCCAGCAGCTTATACCCGGGGGCCTACGAGCAGTACTTC. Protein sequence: CASSLYPGAYEQYF.

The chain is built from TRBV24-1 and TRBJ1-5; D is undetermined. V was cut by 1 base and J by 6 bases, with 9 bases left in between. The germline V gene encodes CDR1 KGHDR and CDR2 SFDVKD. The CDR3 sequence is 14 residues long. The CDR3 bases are TGTGCCACCAGTGATTTTAGCCGAACTCAGCCCCAGCATTTT. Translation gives CATSDFSRTQPQHF.

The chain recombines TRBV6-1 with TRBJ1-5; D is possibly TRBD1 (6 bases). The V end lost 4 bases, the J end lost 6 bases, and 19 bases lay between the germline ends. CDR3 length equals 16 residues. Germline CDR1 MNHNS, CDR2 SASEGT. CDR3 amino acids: CASSVDLTGRSQPQHF. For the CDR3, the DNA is TGTGCCAGCAGTGTGGATTTGACAGGACGAAGTCAGCCCCAGCATTTT.